Presented here are 14 T cell receptor beta chains from one specimen sequenced in a study of T cells in Graves' hyperthyroidism and ophthalmopathy. The investigators amplified TCR beta CDR3 regions from RNA transcripts. HTBI primers were used for first-round RT-PCR of the TCR CDR3. TCRdb reprocessed the multiplex PCR reads with MiXCR, giving one entry per CDR3 protein. This table holds fewer than 300,000 distinct CDR3 sequences, 13% to 15% found once. Sequenced: blood. These receptors all stem from a woman in her 50s with Graves' hyperthyroidism that later progressed to Graves' ophthalmopathy.

This clonotype was counted many times. The J gene is TRBJ1-1, the V gene TRBV2; the match to TRBD1 covers 8 bases. Germline loops: CDR1 SNHLY, CDR2 FYNNEI. V shed 10 bases, J shed 4 bases, and the junction held 11 bases outside the gene matches. The CDR3 loop spans 14 amino acids. The chain's CDR3 is CATNRQTGATEAFF. The CDR3 DNA sequence: TGTGCCACCAACCGCCAGACAGGGGCCACTGAAGCTTTCTTT.

This clonotype was seen repeatedly, ten times or more. The chain employs TRBV10-3 and TRBJ1-5; D gene unclear. Trimming shortened V by 3 bases and J by 5 bases, and 8 bases separated the two germline ends. Germline CDR1 ENHRY, CDR2 SYGVKD. The CDR3 spans 13 residues. The DNA of the CDR3 is TGTGCCATCAGTGATGGAACAGATCAGCCCCAGCATTTT. Residues: CAISDGTDQPQHF.

Ten or more counts support this clonotype. The chain is built from TRBV4-1 and TRBJ2-7; tentatively, D is TRBD2 (6 bases). CDR3 length: 15 residues. Germline CDR1 reads MGHRA; CDR2 reads YSYEKL. Trimming took off 4 bases at V and 4 bases at J, with 17 bases between the two ends. Here the CDR3 reads CASSPALGRPYEQYF. The CDR3, as DNA: TGCGCCAGCAGCCCCGCGTTGGGGAGGCCTTACGAGCAGTACTTC.

The sample holds a few counts of this clonotype. The chain joins TRBV24-1 to TRBJ2-4, with 8 bases aligning to TRBD1. This CDR3 is 15 amino acids long. J lost 5 bases, V lost 3 bases, and 5 bases had no gene match. Germline V lookup: CDR1 KGHDR, CDR2 SFDVKD. CDR3 residues: CATSDPTGAENIQYF. The CDR3 DNA reads as TGTGCCACCAGTGATCCGACAGGGGCCGAAAACATTCAGTACTTC.

This clonotype was seen many times. The CDR3 spells CASRPHRTVLGANVLTF. In DNA, the CDR3 is TGTGCCAGCAGACCGCACCGGACAGTATTAGGGGCCAACGTCCTGACTTTC. The V gene is TRBV6-2 or TRBV6-3, the J gene TRBJ2-6, with TRBD1 as a possible D gene (6 bases). V was shortened by 6 bases and J by 4 bases, with 19 bases between the two germline ends. There are 17 residues in the CDR3. The germline V gene encodes CDR1 MNHEY and CDR2 SVGEGT.

This clonotype came up many times. The chain links TRBV2 to TRBJ2-3; D may be TRBD2 (5 bases). Germline values: CDR1 SNHLY, CDR2 FYNNEI. V lost 3 bases and J lost 8, with 9 bases in between. The CDR3 is made up of 12 amino acids. For the CDR3, the DNA is TGTGCCAGCAGTGACGAGGGCGGTACGCAGTATTTT. It yields the protein CASSDEGGTQYF.

The rearrangement joins TRBV6-1 to TRBJ1-4; a weak D match, TRBD1 (5 bases). CDR1 is MNHNS, CDR2 SASEGT, per germline. The CDR3 sequence is 15 residues long. The V and J ends lost 6 bases and 2 bases respectively, with 13 bases between them. CDR3 DNA: TGTGCCAGCAGCCTCCAGGGACCCACTAATGAAAAACTGTTTTTT. Encoded protein: CASSLQGPTNEKLFF.

This clonotype was observed a few times. The chain links TRBV20-1 to TRBJ1-2, with 11 bases aligning to TRBD1. This CDR3 has 16 amino acids. Germline CDR1 is DFQATT and CDR2 is SNEGSKA (reference sequence). The V gene end was trimmed by 1 base and the J gene end by 4 bases; junction bases not matched to a gene: 8. The chain's CDR3 is CSARAGQGAYPYGYTF. Here the CDR3 DNA reads TGCAGTGCTAGAGCAGGACAGGGGGCGTACCCCTATGGCTACACCTTC.

This sequence joins TRBV9 and TRBJ2-7, with a weak D call TRBD1 (5 bases). Trimming stripped 0 bases from V and 5 bases from J, with 15 bases between. Germline CDR1 is SGDLS and CDR2 is YYNGEE. This CDR3 has 15 amino acids. The chain's CDR3 is CASSVAGRDIHEQYF. CDR3 DNA sequence: TGTGCCAGCAGCGTAGCTGGCAGGGATATACACGAGCAGTACTTC.

This clonotype was counted at least ten times. V usage is TRBV28 and J usage is TRBJ2-7; TRBD1 matches at 7 bases. CDR3 size: 15 residues. Germline trimming cut 7 bases from V and 6 bases from J; bases unmatched to any gene: 15. Germline V gene sequence: CDR1 MDHEN, CDR2 SYDVKM. The CDR3 DNA follows: TGTGCCAGCACCCATACCGACAGGGACACCGGCGAGCAGTACTTC. Amino acid sequence: CASTHTDRDTGEQYF.

In nucleotides, the CDR3 is TGTGCCACCAGTGATCCCGGCCCCGGTCGGACAGATACGCAGTATTTT. Encoded protein: CATSDPGPGRTDTQYF. The rearrangement uses TRBV24-1 and TRBJ2-3; D gene uncertain. The CDR3 is 16 amino acids. V shed 3 bases and J shed 3 bases, with 15 bases lying between them. From germline, CDR1 is KGHDR and CDR2 SFDVKD.

This clonotype was detected ten times or more. J is TRBJ2-3 and V is TRBV28, with TRBD2 matching 9 bases. The CDR3 has 13 residues. V shed 6 bases and J 7 bases; nucleotides not matched to a gene: 5. Germline loops: CDR1 MDHEN, CDR2 SYDVKM. The CDR3 region has the DNA TGTGCCAGCAGCCGGACTAGCGTGTATACGCAGTATTTT. Translating it yields CASSRTSVYTQYF. Full variable domain (rest looked up from reference TRBV28 and TRBJ2-3): DVKVTQSSRYLVKRTGEKVFLECVQDMDHENMFWYRQDPGLGLRLIYFSYDVKMKEKGDIPEGYSVSREKKERFSLILESASTNQTSMYLCASSRTSVYTQYFGPGTRLTVL.

Many counts were recorded for this clonotype. This chain uses TRBV29-1 with TRBJ1-1, with no clear D. Germline V CDR1 and CDR2: SQVTM, ANQGSEA. The CDR3 sequence is 12 residues long. V lost 0 bases and J lost 4, with 6 bases in between. CDR3 in amino acids: CSVEDLGTEAFF. CDR3 in DNA: TGCAGCGTTGAAGATTTGGGCACTGAAGCTTTCTTT.

This clonotype turned up a few times. CDR3: CASRTGRTGNTIYF. The CDR3 region has the DNA TGTGCCAGCAGGACAGGACGCACTGGAAACACCATATATTTT. V is TRBV28 and J is TRBJ1-3, with a tentative D call TRBD1 (6 bases). This CDR3 has 14 amino acids. In germline, CDR1 is MDHEN, CDR2 SYDVKM. V shed 6 bases and J shed 2 bases, with 11 bases lying between them.